This T cell receptor beta chain was identified during a study of blood T cells in healthy people across ages. Findings and caveats of the study: A strong correlation was found between TCR beta diversity and the percentage of naive T cells. A roughly linear age-dependent decrease characterized TCR beta diversity per million T cells.

The sample holds a few counts of this clonotype. What it binds is not known. Total RNA amounts of at least 6 micrograms were extracted per sample. Alongside a J-beta primer mix, a sample-barcoded 5' primer served in a second PCR lasting about 6 to 11 cycles. One entry per CDR3 protein, called by TCRdb with MiXCR from the 5' RACE reads. The sample consists of some 710,000 distinct CDR3 sequences, about 47% of them appearing once. V lost 4 bases and J lost 3; bases outside the gene matches: 2. CDR1 and CDR2 from the germline V gene are DFQATT and SNEGSKA (reference sequence). This CDR3 is 13 amino acids long.

The source is an elderly man in good health. The rearrangement joins TRBV20-1 to TRBJ2-1; 8 positions match TRBD2. The sample consisted of blood. CDR3 region: CSATSGGYNEQFF. The CDR3 region has the DNA TGCAGTGCTACGAGCGGGGGCTACAATGAGCAGTTCTTC.